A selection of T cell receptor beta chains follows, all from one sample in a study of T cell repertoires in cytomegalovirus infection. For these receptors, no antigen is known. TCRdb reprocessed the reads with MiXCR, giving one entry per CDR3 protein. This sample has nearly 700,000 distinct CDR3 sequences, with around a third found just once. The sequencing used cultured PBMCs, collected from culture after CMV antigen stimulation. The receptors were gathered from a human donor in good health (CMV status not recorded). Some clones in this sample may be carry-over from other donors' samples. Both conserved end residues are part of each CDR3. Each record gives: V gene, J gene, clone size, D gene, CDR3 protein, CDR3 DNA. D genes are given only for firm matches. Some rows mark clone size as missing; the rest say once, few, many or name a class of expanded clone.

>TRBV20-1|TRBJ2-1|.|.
CSASESGYDNEQFF
TGCAGTGCTAGCGAGAGCGGCTATGACAATGAGCAGTTCTTC
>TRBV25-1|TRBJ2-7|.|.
CGGKPYEQYF
TGTGGGGGGAAACCCTACGAGCAGTACTTC
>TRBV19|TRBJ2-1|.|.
CASSYRGTTGEQFF
TGTGCCAGTAGTTATAGAGGGACAACGGGTGAGCAGTTCTTC
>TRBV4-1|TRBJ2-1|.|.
CASSHFSRNEQFF
TGCGCCAGCAGCCATTTTTCTAGGAATGAGCAGTTCTTC
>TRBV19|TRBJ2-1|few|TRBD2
CASSILAGGTPLGNNEQFF
TGTGCCAGTAGTATACTAGCGGGAGGAACCCCTTTAGGGAACAATGAGCAGTTCTTC
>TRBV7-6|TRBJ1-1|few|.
CASSLVGGKDTEAFF
TGTGCCAGCAGCTTAGTCGGCGGTAAGGACACTGAAGCTTTCTTT
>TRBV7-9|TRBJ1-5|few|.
CASSSPGFTGNQPQHF
TGTGCCAGCAGCTCCCCGGGTTTCACGGGCAATCAGCCCCAGCATTTT
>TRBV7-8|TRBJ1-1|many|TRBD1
CASSFGRQGYEAFF
TGTGCCAGCAGCTTCGGTCGACAGGGATATGAAGCTTTCTTT
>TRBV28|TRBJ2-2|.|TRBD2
CASSPPVQRGTGELFF
TGTGCCAGCAGTCCACCGGTCCAGCGGGGGACCGGGGAGCTGTTTTTT
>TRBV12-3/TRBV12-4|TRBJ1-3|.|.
CASSTASGNTIYF
TGTGCCAGCAGTACCGCTAGCGGAAACACCATATATTTT
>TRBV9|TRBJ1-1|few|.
CASSVSGFDTEAFF
TGTGCCAGCAGCGTTTCAGGGTTCGACACTGAAGCTTTCTTT
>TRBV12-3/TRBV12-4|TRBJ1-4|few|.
CASGPTWGEKLFF
TGTGCCAGCGGACCGACTTGGGGTGAAAAACTGTTTTTT
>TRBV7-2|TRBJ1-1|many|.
CASSPGLTSNTEAFF
TGTGCCAGCAGCCCGGGACTAACTTCGAACACTGAAGCTTTCTTT
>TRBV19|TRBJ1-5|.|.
CASNGRGSSNQPQHF
TGTGCCAGTAACGGAAGGGGGAGTAGCAATCAGCCCCAGCATTTT
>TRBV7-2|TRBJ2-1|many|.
CASSMGFNEQFF
TGTGCCAGCAGCATGGGGTTTAATGAGCAGTTCTTC
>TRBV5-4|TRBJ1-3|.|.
CASSLNHWDGSSGNTIYF
TGTGCCAGCAGCTTGAACCATTGGGACGGCAGCTCTGGAAACACCATATATTTT
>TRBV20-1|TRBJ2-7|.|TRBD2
CSARGDLAGPYEQYF
TGCAGTGCTAGAGGGGATCTAGCGGGGCCCTACGAGCAGTACTTC
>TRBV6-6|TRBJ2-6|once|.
CASSYWALGANVLTF
TGTGCCAGCAGTTACTGGGCTTTGGGGGCCAACGTCCTGACTTTC
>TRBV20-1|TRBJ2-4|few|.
CSAREPGEIKNIQYF
TGCAGTGCTAGAGAACCGGGAGAGATCAAAAACATTCAGTACTTC
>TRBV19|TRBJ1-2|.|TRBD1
CASIKGTEWEYGYTF
TGTGCCAGTATTAAGGGGACAGAATGGGAATATGGCTACACCTTC
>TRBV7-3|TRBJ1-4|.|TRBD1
CASSVDGTGLNEKLFF
TGTGCCAGCAGCGTAGACGGGACAGGTTTAAATGAAAAACTGTTTTTT
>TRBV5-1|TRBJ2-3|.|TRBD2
CASSPRLAGGITDTQYF
TGCGCCAGCAGCCCTAGACTAGCGGGGGGAATCACAGATACGCAGTATTTT
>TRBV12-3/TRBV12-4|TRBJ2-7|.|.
CALWAGYYEQYF
TGTGCCCTGTGGGCCGGCTACTACGAGCAGTACTTC